One sample yielded the 17 T cell receptor beta chains listed below, sequenced in a study of shared clonotypes between healthy human individuals. It was CD45RO-negative cells, positively selected for CCR7, that made up naive CD8 cells, with terminally differentiated effector memory CD45RA+ cells excluded. The table came from immunoSEQ multiplex PCR; TCRdb's copy has only in-frame clones and leaves some out. Counted here are 1.5 million to 2.5 million clones, about 95% occurring once; the ten biggest clones make up roughly 1.2%. Input material: naive CD8+ T cells sorted from blood. These receptor sequences come from a man aged 18 to 30 in good health.

The chain couples TRBV7-9 to TRBJ1-5; D is unresolved. Germline V CDR1 and CDR2: SEHNR, FQNEAQ (reference sequence). The length of the CDR3 is 16 residues. The V end lost 2 bases, the J end lost 0 bases, and 11 bases lay between the germline ends. CDR3 residues: CASSLSKDASNQPQHF. The CDR3 DNA reads TGTGCCAGCAGCTTATCTAAGGACGCTAGCAATCAGCCCCAGCATTTT.

A word on this clone: The sample holds other DNA sequences that translate to the same CDR3. CDR3 sequence (DNA): TGTGCCAGCAGCTTGATAGAGACCCAGTACTTC. Residues: CASSLIETQYF. V usage is TRBV7-9 and J usage is TRBJ2-5; D remains ambiguous. CDR1 is SEHNR and CDR2 is FQNEAQ in the germline V gene (reference sequence). The length of the CDR3 is 11 residues. V lost 3 bases and J 4 bases, leaving 3 bases between the germline ends.

The chain joins TRBV12-1 to TRBJ1-6. TRBV12-1 is noted as a pseudogene. The CDR3 is made up of 13 amino acids. For the CDR3, the DNA is TGTGCCAGCTTACTTGCCAATAATTCACCCCTCCACTTT. This sequence encodes CASLLANNSPLHF.

The V call is TRBV7-9, the J call TRBJ2-7, with 9 bases lining up with TRBD2. In germline, CDR1 is SEHNR, CDR2 FQNEAQ (reference sequence). V shed 1 base, J shed 4 bases, and the junction held 11 bases outside the gene matches. This CDR3 region has 17 residues. The CDR3 sequence: CASSLVAAGGPYYEQYF. CDR3 in DNA: TGTGCCAGCAGCTTAGTGGCGGCGGGAGGGCCCTATTACGAGCAGTACTTC.

The chain is built from TRBV5-6 and TRBJ2-7; no firm D call. Germline V gives CDR1 SGHDT, CDR2 YYEEEE. CDR3 length: 13 amino acids. Trimming shortened V by 6 bases and J by 5 bases, and 15 bases separated the two germline ends. This CDR3 is CASKLDREHEQYF. The CDR3 coding sequence is TGTGCCAGCAAGCTGGATAGGGAACACGAGCAGTACTTC.

The chain joins TRBV29-1 to TRBJ1-5, with D possibly matching TRBD1 (5 bases). The CDR3 has 13 residues. V shed 6 bases and J shed 1 base, with 10 bases lying between them. CDR1 and CDR2 from the germline V gene are SQVTM and ANQGSEA. CDR3 protein: CSVGTLSNQPQHF. The CDR3 coding sequence is TGCAGCGTGGGGACGCTGAGCAATCAGCCCCAGCATTTT.

The gene calls are TRBV10-3 and TRBJ2-7, with 9 bases aligning to TRBD1. CDR3 length equals 16 residues. After removal of 3 bases from V and 2 bases from J, the junction contained 8 bases not matched to a gene. Germline CDR1 and CDR2: ENHRY and SYGVKD. CDR3 coding DNA: TGTGCCATCAGTGAATCCGGGACAGGGTTCCCCTACGAGCAGTACTTC. Its protein product is CAISESGTGFPYEQYF.

The gene calls are TRBV4-3 and TRBJ2-1; a weak D match, TRBD2 (6 bases). V was pared by 0 bases and J by 4 bases, with 13 bases between. The CDR3 loop spans 16 amino acids. Germline CDR1 LGHNA, CDR2 YSLEER. The CDR3 nucleotides are TGCGCCAGCAGCCAAGAGCGGGGAACCTTTTACAATGAGCAGTTCTTC. This codes for CASSQERGTFYNEQFF.

This clone appeared a single time. J is TRBJ1-4 and V is TRBV6-6; no clear D. The V and J ends lost 4 bases and 7 bases respectively, with 10 bases between them. Germline V lookup: CDR1 MNHNY, CDR2 SVGAGI (reference sequence). This CDR3 spans 13 amino acids. CDR3 sequence (DNA): TGTGCCAGCAGTTCCTCGGAGGGTGAAAAACTGTTTTTT. It specifies CASSSSEGEKLFF.

The rearrangement links TRBV10-2 to TRBJ2-7, with TRBD2 identical over 9 bases. The CDR3 runs to 14 residues. The germline V gene has CDR1 WSHSY and CDR2 SAAADI. Trimming cost V 8 bases and J 2 bases; bases outside gene matches: 7. The CDR3 region is CASGTLAGPYEQYF. CDR3 nucleotides: TGCGCCAGCGGGACTCTAGCGGGACCCTACGAGCAGTACTTC.

The gene calls are TRBV21-1 and TRBJ2-1. TRBV21-1 is given as a pseudogene. The CDR3 consists of 15 residues. CDR3 sequence: CASSKEIGIYNEQFF. The CDR3 DNA reads as TGTGCCAGCAGCAAAGAAATAGGGATCTACAATGAGCAGTTCTTC.

The chain has TRBV6-5 and TRBJ1-1; no firm D call. CDR3 length equals 14 residues. V was pared by 2 bases and J by 5 bases, with 12 bases between. Germline V gene lookup returns CDR1 MNHEY and CDR2 SVGAGI. CDR3 in DNA: TGTGCCAGCAGTTACGAGGGTATAGGGACTGAAGCTTTCTTT. This sequence encodes CASSYEGIGTEAFF.

This chain uses TRBV9 with TRBJ2-3, with 11 bases matching TRBD2. Germline CDR1 reads SGDLS; CDR2 reads YYNGEE. J gave up 2 bases and V 4 bases, and 15 bases lay outside the gene matches. The length of the CDR3 is 19 residues. The chain's CDR3 is CASSSPGTSGSYFTDTQYF. As DNA, the CDR3 is TGTGCCAGCAGCTCCCCCGGGACTAGCGGCTCATATTTCACAGATACGCAGTATTTT.

The chain uses TRBV18 and TRBJ2-7; perhaps TRBD1 as D (7 bases). Germline V lookup: CDR1 KGHSH, CDR2 LQKENI. The V gene lost 5 bases and the J gene lost 3 bases, with 17 bases spanning the gap. CDR3 size: 15 residues. The DNA of the CDR3 is TGTGCCAGCTCAGGAGGGGACAGCGGGTTCTACGAGCAGTACTTC. It codes for CASSGGDSGFYEQYF.

The V call is TRBV27, the J call TRBJ1-1, with TRBD1 matching 9 bases. The CDR3 spans 14 residues. CDR1 and CDR2 (germline): MNHEY, SMNVEV (reference sequence). Unmatched junction bases numbered 6, after V lost 5 bases and J lost 5 bases. The CDR3 bases are TGTGCCAGCAGTACGACAGGGGGAGAAACTGAAGCTTTCTTT. Protein product: CASSTTGGETEAFF.

The chain recombines TRBV7-2 with TRBJ2-7; TRBD1 agrees at 7 bases. Germline V CDR1 and CDR2: SGHTA, FQGNSA. The CDR3 loop spans 14 amino acids. The J segment lost 2 bases and the V segment lost 5 bases, leaving 6 bases of the junction unmatched. This chain's CDR3 is CASSVTGKAYEQYF. The CDR3 DNA follows: TGTGCCAGCAGCGTGACAGGGAAGGCCTACGAGCAGTACTTC. The entire variable domain, with the rest obtained from reference TRBV7-2 and TRBJ2-7, is as follows: GAGVSQSPSNKVTEKGKDVELRCDPISGHTALYWYRQSLGQGLEFLIYFQGNSAPDKSGLPSDRFSAERTGGSVSTLTIQRTQQEDSAVYLCASSVTGKAYEQYFGPGTRLTVT.

The chain is built from TRBV6-5 and TRBJ1-1, with D possibly being TRBD1 (5 bases). V was clipped by 2 bases and J by 5 bases, with 9 bases between them. The V gene's germline CDR1 is MNHEY and CDR2 SVGAGI. The CDR3 is 13 residues long. The CDR3 is CASSYRGLTEAFF. DNA of the CDR3: TGTGCCAGCAGTTACCGGGGCCTAACTGAAGCTTTCTTT.